This T cell receptor beta chain was observed in a study of cytomegalovirus exposure and HLA in healthy donors. Study-wide findings and caveats: Reportedly, diagnosis of cytomegalovirus status by the classifier showed high specificity and sensitivity.

The length of the CDR3 is 17 residues. Concerning this clone: Antigen: not known.

Generated by immunoSEQ multiplex PCR, the TCRdb table keeps only in-frame clones and is missing some. This table holds about 68,000 clones, roughly 97% found once. Sequenced material: PBMCs. This receptor was identified in a young man in good health and CMV-seronegative. The chain links TRBV21-1 to TRBJ1-5. TRBV21-1 is a known pseudogene. The CDR3 loop is CASSLWKGNARGQPQHF. CDR3 DNA sequence: TGTGCCAGCAGCCTATGGAAAGGAAATGCTCGAGGTCAGCCCCAGCATTTT.